This TCR beta chain originates from a study of blood T cells in healthy people across ages. A second PCR, run for about 6 to 11 cycles, used a sample-barcoded 5' primer plus a J-beta primer mix. TCRdb fed the 5' RACE reads into MiXCR, producing one record per CDR3 protein. The sample comprises over 1,500,000 distinct CDR3 sequences, roughly 50% of which are singletons, and about 2.1% rests with the top ten. The origin of this receptor is a woman aged 40 to 50 in good health. Source material: blood.

In DNA, the CDR3 is TGTGCCAGCAGCCTAACTCCAGGGAATAGGGGAGACGCAGATACGCAGTATTTT. As protein: CASSLTPGNRGDADTQYF. The chain combines TRBV9 with TRBJ2-3; D is perhaps TRBD1 or TRBD2 (5 bases each). Germline V gene lookup returns CDR1 SGDLS and CDR2 YYNGEE. The length of the CDR3 is 18 residues. The V end was cut by 4 bases, the J end by 4 bases, with 25 bases between.